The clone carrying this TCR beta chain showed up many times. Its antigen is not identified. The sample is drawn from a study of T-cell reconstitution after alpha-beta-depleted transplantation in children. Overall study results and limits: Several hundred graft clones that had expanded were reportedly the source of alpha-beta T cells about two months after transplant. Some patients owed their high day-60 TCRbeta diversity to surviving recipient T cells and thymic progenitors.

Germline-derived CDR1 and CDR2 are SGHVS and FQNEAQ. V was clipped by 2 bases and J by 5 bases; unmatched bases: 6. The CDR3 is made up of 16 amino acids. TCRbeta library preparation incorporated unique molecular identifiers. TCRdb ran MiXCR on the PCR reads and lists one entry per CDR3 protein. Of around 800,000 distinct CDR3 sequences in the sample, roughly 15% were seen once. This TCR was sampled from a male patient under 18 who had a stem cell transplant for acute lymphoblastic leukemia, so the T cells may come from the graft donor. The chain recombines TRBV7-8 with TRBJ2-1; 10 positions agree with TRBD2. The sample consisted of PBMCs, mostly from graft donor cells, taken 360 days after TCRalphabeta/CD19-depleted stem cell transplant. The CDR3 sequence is CASSLKGLAQHNEQFF. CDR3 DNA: TGTGCCAGCAGCTTAAAGGGACTAGCGCAACACAATGAGCAGTTCTTC.